This passage covers 31 T cell receptor beta chains from one sample sequenced in a study of human thymus T cells. In corrective heart surgery, resections were taken, and these provided the thymus tissue. TCRdb's copy holds only in-frame clones and misses some; the assay was immunoSEQ multiplex PCR. Altogether 65,000 to 90,000 clones are present, 85% to 95% being singletons, with the ten largest covering around 0.03%. The specimen sequenced was thymus tissue. These receptors came from a girl less than two years old with a congenital heart defect but otherwise immunologically healthy.

The rearrangement uses TRBV2 and TRBJ1-2; no clear D gene. Trimming took off 7 bases at V and 0 bases at J, with 6 bases between the two ends. The germline V gene has CDR1 SNHLY and CDR2 FYNNEI. CDR3 length: 12 amino acids. The CDR3 sequence: CASMDSNYGYTF. Here the CDR3 DNA reads TGTGCCAGCATGGACTCTAACTATGGCTACACCTTC.

The genes are TRBV25-1 and TRBJ2-3; 8 bases map to TRBD1. The germline V gene encodes CDR1 MGHDK and CDR2 SYGVNS. The trim removed 8 bases at V and 10 bases at J, leaving 14 bases unmatched. This CDR3 region has 14 residues. CDR3 sequence reads: CASLSDREGEAQYF. The CDR3 bases are TGTGCCAGCCTCTCGGACAGGGAAGGCGAAGCGCAGTATTTT.

J is TRBJ2-6 and V is TRBV6-6; D is perhaps TRBD1 (5 bases). The germline V and J ends were trimmed by 6 bases and 1 base, with 10 bases remaining between them. Germline lookup yields CDR1 MNHNY and CDR2 SVGAGI (reference sequence). The CDR3 covers 15 residues. CDR3 sequence: CASRPGPSGANVLTF. The CDR3 DNA sequence: TGTGCCAGCAGACCAGGGCCATCTGGGGCCAACGTCCTGACTTTC.

The rearrangement uses TRBV5-6 and TRBJ1-1; TRBD1 is a possible D gene (5 bases). Germline lookup yields CDR1 SGHDT and CDR2 YYEEEE. Trimming stripped 0 bases from V and 4 bases from J, with 10 bases between. This CDR3 contains 14 residues. The CDR3 nucleotides read TGTGCCAGCAGCTTGGTTCAGGGCCCCACTGAAGCTTTCTTT. Translation gives CASSLVQGPTEAFF.

The gene calls are TRBV15 and TRBJ2-2; 8 positions agree with TRBD2. The trim removed 5 bases at V and 4 bases at J, leaving 12 bases unmatched. Germline V gene data show CDR1 as LNHNV and CDR2 as YYDKDF (reference sequence). The CDR3 loop spans 17 amino acids. CDR3 sequence: CATSLLGAGGTTGELFF. The CDR3 region has the DNA TGTGCCACCAGCCTCCTTGGGGCGGGAGGAACCACCGGGGAGCTGTTTTTT.

J is TRBJ2-6 and V is TRBV27; D call uncertain. The CDR3 runs 14 residues. Germline-derived CDR1 and CDR2 are MNHEY and SMNVEV (reference sequence). Trimming stripped 3 bases from V and 0 bases from J, with 3 bases between. The CDR3: CASSLNSGANVLTF. The CDR3, as DNA: TGTGCCAGCAGTTTGAACTCTGGGGCCAACGTCCTGACTTTC.

The chain employs TRBV21-1 and TRBJ2-5; the table's D call TRBD2 went unverified against the DNA. TRBV21-1 has pseudogene status. This CDR3 is 13 amino acids long. Written as DNA, the CDR3 is TGTGCCAGCAGCAGAATAAAGCCAGAGACCCAGTACTTC. It codes for CASSRIKPETQYF.

CDR3: CASSLTARALHRHGGAQETQYF. As DNA, the CDR3 is TGTGCCAGCAGTTTAACGGCCCGGGCGTTACACAGACACGGCGGGGCCCAAGAGACCCAGTACTTC. The V call is TRBV28, the J call TRBJ2-5, with D maybe TRBD2 (6 bases). Germline loops: CDR1 MDHEN, CDR2 SYDVKM. V was trimmed by 2 bases and J by 1 base, leaving 32 bases between them. This CDR3 has 22 residues.

The chain joins TRBV9 to TRBJ2-5, with unresolved D. The V gene's germline CDR1 is SGDLS and CDR2 YYNGEE. V gave up 1 base and J gave up 1 base, with 11 bases separating them. The CDR3 has 15 residues. CDR3 coding DNA: TGTGCCAGCAGCGTAAAACCGGGTTCCCAAGAGACCCAGTACTTC. Protein: CASSVKPGSQETQYF. Full variable domain (outside the CDR3, taken from reference TRBV9 and TRBJ2-5): DSGVTQTPKHLITATGQRVTLRCSPRSGDLSVYWYQQSLDQGLQFLIQYYNGEERAKGNILERFSAQQFPDLHSELNLSSLELGDSALYFCASSVKPGSQETQYFGPGTRLLVL.

This clone was found once. The chain employs TRBV4-1 and TRBJ1-2; TRBD1 might be the D (5 bases). Germline CDR1 is MGHRA and CDR2 is YSYEKL. CDR3 size: 16 residues. The germline V and J ends were trimmed by 1 base and 5 bases, with 17 bases remaining between them. In DNA, the CDR3 is TGCGCCAGCAGCCAAGGAGACGGGGGGTATCGGTATGGCTACACCTTC. Encoded protein: CASSQGDGGYRYGYTF.

This rearrangement joins TRBV28 to TRBJ1-5, with 8 nucleotides matching TRBD1. After removal of 2 bases from V and 7 bases from J, the junction contained 7 bases not matched to a gene. This CDR3 is 15 amino acids long. CDR1 and CDR2 (germline): MDHEN, SYDVKM. The CDR3 bases are TGTGCCAGCAGTTTAGCGGACAGGGACAAACAGCCCCAGCATTTT. Amino acid sequence: CASSLADRDKQPQHF.

J is TRBJ2-7 and V is TRBV30; TRBD1 might be the D (6 bases). CDR3 length: 16 amino acids. V lost 0 bases, J lost 9 bases, and 24 bases lay in between. Germline assignment: CDR1 GTSNPN and CDR2 SVGIG (reference sequence). CDR3 loop: CAWSVRRGEGGSVQYF. CDR3 in DNA: TGTGCCTGGAGTGTTCGCAGGGGAGAAGGTGGTTCTGTGCAGTACTTC.

This clone occurred once. A junction boundary mismatches the germline segment, possibly from a read error. Within the sample, other DNA sequences also encode this same CDR3. The chain employs TRBV29-1 and TRBJ2-7; D remains ambiguous. This CDR3 is built from 12 residues. Germline V lookup: CDR1 SQVTM, CDR2 ANQGSEA. The CDR3 sequence: CSVVGRTYEQYF. CDR3 nucleotide sequence: TGCAGCGTTGTCGGAAGAACGTACGAGCAGTACTTT.

This chain links TRBV5-1 with TRBJ1-2, with a weak D call TRBD1 (5 bases). Trimming took off 5 bases at V and 2 bases at J, with 13 bases between the two ends. The length of the CDR3 is 14 residues. Germline CDR1 and CDR2: SGHRS and YFSETQ. The CDR3 spells CASSRSPGNYGYTF. For the CDR3, the DNA is TGCGCCAGCAGTCGGTCGCCAGGGAACTATGGCTACACCTTC. The whole variable domain, filled in from reference TRBV5-1 and TRBJ1-2, reads KAGVTQTPRYLIKTRGQQVTLSCSPISGHRSVSWYQQTPGQGLQFLFEYFSETQRNKGNFPGRFSGRQFSNSRSEMNVSTLELGDSALYLCASSRSPGNYGYTFGSGTRLTVV.

This CDR3 is CASSRGGGVAYNEQFF. CDR3 nucleotide sequence: TGTGCCAGCAGTCGAGGGGGGGGAGTTGCCTACAATGAGCAGTTCTTC. The J gene is TRBJ2-1, the V gene TRBV2; weak D call: TRBD2 (7 bases). CDR1 and CDR2 (germline): SNHLY, FYNNEI. The CDR3 runs 16 residues. With 5 bases removed from V and 2 bases from J, the gap between germline ends came to 16 bases.

CDR3 loop: CASSLLVSGSQETQYF. The DNA for the CDR3 is TGTGCCAGCAGCTTGCTAGTTAGCGGCAGCCAAGAGACCCAGTACTTC. The chain is built from TRBV5-5 and TRBJ2-5, with TRBD2 as a possible D gene (6 bases). Per germline, CDR1 SGHKS and CDR2 YYEKEE (reference sequence). The CDR3 length is 16 residues. V was clipped by 1 base and J by 1 base, with 14 bases between them.

V and J are TRBV7-9 and TRBJ2-2; D remains unclear. Germline CDR1 reads SEHNR; CDR2 reads FQNEAQ (reference sequence). The CDR3 runs 12 residues. Trimming removed 1 base at V and 6 bases at J, with 3 bases between. In nucleotides, the CDR3 is TGTGCCAGCAGCTTAGGACCCGGGGAGCTGTTTTTT. It translates to CASSLGPGELFF.

The CDR3: CASSLSRNTGELFF. For the CDR3, the DNA is TGTGCCAGCAGCTTAAGTCGGAACACCGGGGAGCTGTTTTTT. The chain links TRBV28 to TRBJ2-2, with D unresolved. The germline V and J ends were trimmed by 6 bases and 1 base, with 9 bases remaining between them. The CDR3 runs 14 residues. CDR1 MDHEN and CDR2 SYDVKM come from the germline V gene. Based on the CDR3 plus reference TRBV28 and TRBJ2-2, the full variable domain is DVKVTQSSRYLVKRTGEKVFLECVQDMDHENMFWYRQDPGLGLRLIYFSYDVKMKEKGDIPEGYSVSREKKERFSLILESASTNQTSMYLCASSLSRNTGELFFGEGSRLTVL.

The chain couples TRBV27 to TRBJ1-5, with D perhaps TRBD1 (6 bases). V was trimmed by 5 bases and J by 0 bases, leaving 14 bases between them. The CDR3 runs to 16 residues. The V gene's germline CDR1 is MNHEY and CDR2 SMNVEV (reference sequence). CDR3 loop: CASSPQGRISNQPQHF. The CDR3 coding sequence is TGTGCCAGCAGTCCTCAGGGGCGGATTAGCAATCAGCCCCAGCATTTT.

J is TRBJ1-1 and V is TRBV19; perhaps TRBD1 as D (5 bases). CDR3 length equals 14 residues. Trimming left V 6 bases short and J 1 base short, with 12 bases between. Germline loops: CDR1 LNHDA, CDR2 SQIVND (reference sequence). The CDR3 here is CASRKFGGNTEAFF. The CDR3 DNA follows: TGTGCCAGTAGAAAATTCGGGGGGAACACTGAAGCTTTCTTT.

The chain recombines TRBV11-2 with TRBJ1-2; 8 nucleotides align to TRBD1. The CDR3 has 13 amino acids. Looked up from germline, CDR1 is SGHAT and CDR2 is FQNNGV. Trimming at V came to 5 bases and at J to 6 bases, leaving 5 bases not matched to a gene. The CDR3 DNA is TGTGCCAGCAGCCCAGGGGGCCGCGATGGCTACACCTTC. It codes for CASSPGGRDGYTF.

The chain employs TRBV7-2 and TRBJ2-2, with D perhaps matching TRBD2 (6 bases). CDR3 length: 18 amino acids. V gave up 4 bases and J gave up 8 bases, with 26 bases separating them. From germline, CDR1 is SGHTA and CDR2 FQGNSA. The CDR3 spells CASSSHPSGTSREGELFF. DNA for the CDR3: TGTGCCAGCAGCTCCCACCCCTCCGGGACTTCCCGAGAGGGGGAGCTGTTTTTT.

The gene calls are TRBV7-2 and TRBJ1-1, with D tentatively TRBD1 (5 bases). CDR3 length: 15 residues. Germline CDR1 reads SGHTA; CDR2 reads FQGNSA. V gave up 3 bases and J gave up 3 bases, with 14 bases separating them. The CDR3 region is CASSLPGLRDTEAFF. The CDR3 DNA reads TGTGCCAGCAGCTTGCCGGGACTGAGGGACACTGAAGCTTTCTTT.

The chain recombines TRBV19 with TRBJ2-5, with D possibly called TRBD1 or TRBD2 (6 bases each). This CDR3 has 17 amino acids. The V end was cut by 4 bases, the J end by 2 bases, with 20 bases between. Germline lookup yields CDR1 LNHDA and CDR2 SQIVND (reference sequence). CDR3 region: CASSKAVGQGRQETQYF. CDR3 sequence (DNA): TGTGCCAGTAGTAAGGCGGTGGGACAAGGGAGGCAAGAGACCCAGTACTTC. The full variable domain, rest sourced from reference TRBV19 and TRBJ2-5, is DGGITQSPKYLFRKEGQNVTLSCEQNLNHDAMYWYRQDPGQGLRLIYYSQIVNDFQKGDIAEGYSVSREKKESFPLTVTSAQKNPTAFYLCASSKAVGQGRQETQYFGPGTRLLVL.

The sample holds a few counts of this clone. The rearrangement joins TRBV2 to TRBJ1-2; D not certain. The CDR3 runs to 14 residues. Per the germline V gene, CDR1 is SNHLY and CDR2 is FYNNEI. Trimming left V 7 bases short and J 7 bases short, with 19 bases between. The CDR3 sequence is CASTPELRIAGYTF. In nucleotides, the CDR3 is TGTGCCAGCACGCCGGAGTTACGGATTGCTGGCTACACCTTC. The whole variable domain, remainder taken from reference TRBV2 and TRBJ1-2, is EPEVTQTPSHQVTQMGQEVILRCVPISNHLYFYWYRQILGQKVEFLVSFYNNEISEKSEIFDDQFSVERPDGSNFTLKIRSTKLEDSAMYFCASTPELRIAGYTFGSGTRLTVV.

The chain has TRBV4-1 and TRBJ2-2; TRBD2 matches at 10 bases. The V segment lost 0 bases and the J segment 6 bases; nucleotides outside the gene matches: 1. CDR1 MGHRA and CDR2 YSYEKL come from the germline V gene. The CDR3 has 15 amino acids. CDR3 sequence (DNA): TGCGCCAGCAGCCAAGAAAGCGGGAGGGCCGGGGAGCTGTTTTTT. This codes for CASSQESGRAGELFF.

V and J are TRBV2 and TRBJ1-1; D may be TRBD1 (5 bases). The CDR3 runs to 15 residues. V gave up 1 base and J gave up 2 bases, with 11 bases separating them. CDR1 and CDR2 from the germline V gene are SNHLY and FYNNEI. CDR3 coding DNA: TGTGCCAGCAGTGAAGGGGGGGTAAAAAACACTGAAGCTTTCTTT. Residues: CASSEGGVKNTEAFF. The whole variable domain, filled in from reference TRBV2 and TRBJ1-1, reads EPEVTQTPSHQVTQMGQEVILRCVPISNHLYFYWYRQILGQKVEFLVSFYNNEISEKSEIFDDQFSVERPDGSNFTLKIRSTKLEDSAMYFCASSEGGVKNTEAFFGQGTRLTVV.

The chain combines TRBV2 with TRBJ1-5; D gene uncertain. Germline lookup yields CDR1 SNHLY and CDR2 FYNNEI. There are 15 residues in the CDR3. Trimming removed 6 bases from V and 2 bases from J, with 14 bases in between. The CDR3 spells CASSPNRTGNQPQHF. The CDR3 DNA sequence: TGTGCCAGCAGCCCCAACCGGACGGGCAATCAGCCCCAGCATTTT.

The chain couples TRBV14 to TRBJ1-5, with no clear D. The CDR3 runs 13 residues. V lost 0 bases and J lost 4, with 4 bases in between. Looked up from germline, CDR1 is SGHDN and CDR2 is FVKESK. CDR3 coding DNA: TGTGCCAGCAGCCAAGATCGGAATCAGCCCCAGCATTTT. Amino acid sequence: CASSQDRNQPQHF.

The rearrangement links TRBV7-8 to TRBJ2-5; 10 bases are shared with TRBD1. There are 16 residues in the CDR3. The germline CDR1 and CDR2 sequences are SGHVS and FQNEAQ. J lost 4 bases, V lost 5 bases, and 10 bases had no gene match. In DNA, the CDR3 is TGTGCCAGCAGCGGTACGACAGGGGGCGGAGGAGAGACCCAGTACTTC. Its translation: CASSGTTGGGGETQYF.

CDR3 in DNA: TGCGCCAGCAGCCAAGAGAGGGGCGGGTTCCCGGATAACAATGAGCAGTTCTTC. Translated: CASSQERGGFPDNNEQFF. This sequence joins TRBV4-1 and TRBJ2-1; D tentatively reads TRBD1 or TRBD2 (5 bases each). The CDR3 has 18 amino acids. V lost 0 bases and J lost 5, with 20 bases in between. Germline V gene lookup returns CDR1 MGHRA and CDR2 YSYEKL.